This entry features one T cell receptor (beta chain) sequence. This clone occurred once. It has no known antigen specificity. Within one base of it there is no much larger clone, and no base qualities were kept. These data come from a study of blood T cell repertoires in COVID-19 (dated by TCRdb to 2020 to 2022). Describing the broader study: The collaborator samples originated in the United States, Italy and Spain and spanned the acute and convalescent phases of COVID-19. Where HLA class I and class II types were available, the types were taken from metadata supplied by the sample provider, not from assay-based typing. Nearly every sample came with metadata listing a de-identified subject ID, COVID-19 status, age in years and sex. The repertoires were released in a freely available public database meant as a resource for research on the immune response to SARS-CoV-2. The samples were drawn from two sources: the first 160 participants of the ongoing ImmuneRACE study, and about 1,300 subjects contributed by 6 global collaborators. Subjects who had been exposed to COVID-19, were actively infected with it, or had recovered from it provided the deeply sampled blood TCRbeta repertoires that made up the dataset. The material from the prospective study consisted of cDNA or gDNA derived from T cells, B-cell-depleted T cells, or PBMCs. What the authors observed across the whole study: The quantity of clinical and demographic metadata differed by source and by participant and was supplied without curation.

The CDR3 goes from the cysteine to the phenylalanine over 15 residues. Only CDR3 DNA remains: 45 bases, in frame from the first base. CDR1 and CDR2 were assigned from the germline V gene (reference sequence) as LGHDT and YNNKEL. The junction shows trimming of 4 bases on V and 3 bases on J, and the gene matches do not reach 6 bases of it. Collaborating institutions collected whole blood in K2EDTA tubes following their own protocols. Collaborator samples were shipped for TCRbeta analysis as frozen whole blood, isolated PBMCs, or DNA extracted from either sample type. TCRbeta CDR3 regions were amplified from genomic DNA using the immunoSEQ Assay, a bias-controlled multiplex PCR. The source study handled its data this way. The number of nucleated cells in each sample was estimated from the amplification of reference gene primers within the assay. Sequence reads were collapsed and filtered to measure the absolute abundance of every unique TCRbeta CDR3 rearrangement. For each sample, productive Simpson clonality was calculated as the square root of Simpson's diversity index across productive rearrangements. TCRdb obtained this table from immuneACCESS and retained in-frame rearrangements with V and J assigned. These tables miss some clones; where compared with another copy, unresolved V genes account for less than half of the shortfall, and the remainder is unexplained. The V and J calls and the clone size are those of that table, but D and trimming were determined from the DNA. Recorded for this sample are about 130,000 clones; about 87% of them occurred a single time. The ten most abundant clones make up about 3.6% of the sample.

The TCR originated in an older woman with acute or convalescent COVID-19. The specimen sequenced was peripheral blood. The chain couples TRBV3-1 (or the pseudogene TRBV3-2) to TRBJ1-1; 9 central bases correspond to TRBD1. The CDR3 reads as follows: CASSPDRGVYTEAFF. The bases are TGTGCCAGCAGCCCCGACAGGGGGGTTTACACTGAAGCTTTCTTT.